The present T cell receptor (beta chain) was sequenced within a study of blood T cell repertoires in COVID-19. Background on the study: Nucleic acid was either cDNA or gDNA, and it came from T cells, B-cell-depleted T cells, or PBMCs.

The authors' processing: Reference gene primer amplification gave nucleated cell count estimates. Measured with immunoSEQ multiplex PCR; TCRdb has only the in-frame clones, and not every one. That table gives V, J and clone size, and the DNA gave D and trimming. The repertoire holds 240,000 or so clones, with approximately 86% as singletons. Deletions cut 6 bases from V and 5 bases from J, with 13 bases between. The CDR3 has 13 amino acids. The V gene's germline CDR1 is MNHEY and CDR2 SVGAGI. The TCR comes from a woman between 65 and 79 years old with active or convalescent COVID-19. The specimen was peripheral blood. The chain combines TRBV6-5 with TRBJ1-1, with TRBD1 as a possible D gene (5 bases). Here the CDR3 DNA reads TGTGCCAGCAGACGCCCCCCAGGGACTGAAGCTTTCTTT. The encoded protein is CASRRPPGTEAFF.